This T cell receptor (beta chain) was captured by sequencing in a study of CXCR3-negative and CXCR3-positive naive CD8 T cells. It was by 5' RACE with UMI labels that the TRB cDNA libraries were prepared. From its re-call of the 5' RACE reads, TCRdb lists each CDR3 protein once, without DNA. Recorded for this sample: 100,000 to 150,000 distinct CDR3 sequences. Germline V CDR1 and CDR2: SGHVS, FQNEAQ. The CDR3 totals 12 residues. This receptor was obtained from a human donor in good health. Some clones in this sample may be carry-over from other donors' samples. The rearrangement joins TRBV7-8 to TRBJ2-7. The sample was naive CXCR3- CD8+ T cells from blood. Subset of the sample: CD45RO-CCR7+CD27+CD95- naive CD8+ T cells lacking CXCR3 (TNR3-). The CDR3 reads CASSLGSHEQYF.